This record covers a single T cell receptor (beta chain). Using unique molecular identifiers, the investigators prepared the TCRbeta library. TCRdb re-called the PCR reads through MiXCR, storing one row per CDR3 protein. The table lists roughly 300,000 distinct CDR3 sequences, about a tenth of them singletons. This specimen belongs to a study of T-cell reconstitution after alpha-beta-depleted transplantation in children. V was trimmed by 6 bases and J by 8 bases, leaving 10 bases between them. Germline V gives CDR1 MNHEY, CDR2 SVGAGI. The CDR3 contains 11 residues. This rearrangement joins TRBV6-5 to TRBJ2-5, with D possibly matching TRBD2 (6 bases). This TCR derives from a human donor who donated a stem cell graft to a child with acute lymphoblastic leukemia. Material: PBMCs from the stem cell graft donor, obtained from the stem cell graft. The CDR3 bases are TGTGCCAGCAGGCGGGACCTCACCCAGTACTTC. It yields the protein CASRRDLTQYF.